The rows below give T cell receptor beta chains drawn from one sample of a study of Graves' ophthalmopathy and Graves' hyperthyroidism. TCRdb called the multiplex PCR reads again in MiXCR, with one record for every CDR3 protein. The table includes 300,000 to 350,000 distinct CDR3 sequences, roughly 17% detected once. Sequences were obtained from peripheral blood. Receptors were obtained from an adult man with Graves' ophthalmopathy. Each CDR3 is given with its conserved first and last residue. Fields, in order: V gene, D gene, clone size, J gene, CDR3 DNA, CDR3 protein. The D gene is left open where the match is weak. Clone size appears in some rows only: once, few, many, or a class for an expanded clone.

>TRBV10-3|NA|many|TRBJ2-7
TGTGCCATCAGCTTCCGGGACGCACTCTACGAGCAGTACTTC
CAISFRDALYEQYF
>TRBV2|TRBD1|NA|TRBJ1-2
TGTGCCAGCAGTGAGTTGGGACAGGGGGCGGACTATGGCTACACCTTC
CASSELGQGADYGYTF
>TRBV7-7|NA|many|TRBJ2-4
TGTGCTAGCAGCCAGCTGATGGGCCTGCAGGGCATTCAGTACTTC
CASSQLMGLQGIQYF
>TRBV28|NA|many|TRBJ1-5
TGTGCCAGCAGGGGTTCGGGGGTCTCTCAGCCCCAGCATTTT
CASRGSGVSQPQHF
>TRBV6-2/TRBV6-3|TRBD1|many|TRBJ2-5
TGTGCCAGCAGACCGGGACAGGGAACCGAGACCCAGTACTTC
CASRPGQGTETQYF
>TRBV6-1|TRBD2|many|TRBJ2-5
TGTGCCAGCAGTGAGTACCGCGGGAGAGAGACCCAGTACTTC
CASSEYRGRETQYF
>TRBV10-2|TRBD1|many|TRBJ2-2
TGCGCCAGCAGGGGGACAGGGACTCCCACCGGGGAGCTGTTTTTT
CASRGTGTPTGELFF
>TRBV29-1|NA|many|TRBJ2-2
TGCAGCGCCCGCTCCGACAGTGCCCAGACCGGGGAGCTGTTTTTT
CSARSDSAQTGELFF
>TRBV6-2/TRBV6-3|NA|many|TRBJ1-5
TGTGCCAGCAGTTACAGGGCGACAGGTGGGGTGTATAGCAATCAGCCCCAGCATTTT
CASSYRATGGVYSNQPQHF
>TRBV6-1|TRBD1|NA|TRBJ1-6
TGTGCCAGCAGTGGTTTATATTGGGGACAGGGGAATAATTCACCCCTCCACTTT
CASSGLYWGQGNNSPLHF
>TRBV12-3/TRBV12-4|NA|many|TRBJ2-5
TGTGCCAGCACCTCCCGGAGAGGCGAGACCCAGTACTTC
CASTSRRGETQYF
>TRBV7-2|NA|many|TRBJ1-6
TGTGCCAGCAGCTTAGGGGGGGTTGGTTCACCCCTCCACTTT
CASSLGGVGSPLHF
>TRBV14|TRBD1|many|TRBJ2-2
TGTGCCAGCAGCCAAGTAGGGCAGGGGGTTCGGACCGGGGAGCTGTTTTTT
CASSQVGQGVRTGELFF
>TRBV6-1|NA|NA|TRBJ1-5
TGTGCCAGCAGCCTGAAAGGGTGGGAGAATAGCAATCAGCCCCAGCATTTT
CASSLKGWENSNQPQHF
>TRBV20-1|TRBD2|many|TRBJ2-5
TGCAGTCCGAATAGCGGGGGGGCGCAAGAGACCCAGTACTTC
CSPNSGGAQETQYF
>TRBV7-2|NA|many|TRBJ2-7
TGTGCCAGCAGCTTAGGGCAGCTCGACTACGAGCAGTACTTC
CASSLGQLDYEQYF
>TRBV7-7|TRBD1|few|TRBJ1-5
TGTGCTAGCAGCCAGGACAGGGTCGTTCAGCCCCAGCATTTT
CASSQDRVVQPQHF
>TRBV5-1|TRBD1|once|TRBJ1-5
TGCGCCAGCAGCCTAGGGGGCGTTGATCAGCCCCAGCATTTT
CASSLGGVDQPQHF
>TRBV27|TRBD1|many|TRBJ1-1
TGTGCCAGCAGTCCCCGGACAGGGGGCTTCACTGAAGCTTTCTTT
CASSPRTGGFTEAFF
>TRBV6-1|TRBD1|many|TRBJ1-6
TGTGCCAGCAGTGGGAACAGGGGCGGCAATTCACCCCTCCACTTT
CASSGNRGGNSPLHF
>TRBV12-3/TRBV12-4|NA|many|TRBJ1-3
TGTGCCAGCAGTTTGGGGACACCTGGAACCACCATATATTTT
CASSLGTPGTTIYF
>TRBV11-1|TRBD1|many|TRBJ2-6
TGTGCCAGCAGCCCTCATCCGGGACAGGCCAGCTCTGGGGCCAACGTCCTGACTTTC
CASSPHPGQASSGANVLTF
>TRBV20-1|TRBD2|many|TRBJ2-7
TGCAGTGCTAGTCGGCTAGCGGGTCCCGAGCAGTACTTC
CSASRLAGPEQYF
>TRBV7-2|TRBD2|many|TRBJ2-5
TGTGCCAGCAGCTCAAAGCGGGGGGAAGAGACCCAGTACTTC
CASSSKRGEETQYF
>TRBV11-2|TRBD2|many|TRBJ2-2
TGTGCCAGCAGAACTAGCGGGGGTCCTAACACCGGGGAGCTGTTTTTT
CASRTSGGPNTGELFF
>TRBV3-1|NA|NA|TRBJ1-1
TGTGCCAGCAGCCCCGAACCGGGCGGTGAAGCTTTCTTT
CASSPEPGGEAFF
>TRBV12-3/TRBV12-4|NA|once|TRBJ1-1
TGTGCCAGCAGTTTGGGGGGAAACGCTGAAGCTTTCTTT
CASSLGGNAEAFF
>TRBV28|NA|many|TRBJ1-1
TGTGCCAGCAGTTCGGCCTGGGCGCTAAAGAACACTGAAGCTTTCTTT
CASSSAWALKNTEAFF
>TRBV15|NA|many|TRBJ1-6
TGTGCCACCAGCAGAGAAACAGATTCACCCCTCCACTTT
CATSRETDSPLHF
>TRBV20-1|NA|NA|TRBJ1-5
TGCAGTGCTAGAACTTGGTTTAGGGGGAACAATCAGCCCCAGCATTTT
CSARTWFRGNNQPQHF
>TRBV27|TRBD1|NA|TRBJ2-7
TGTGCCAGCAGTTCACAGGGGAGCGACGAGCAGTACTTC
CASSSQGSDEQYF
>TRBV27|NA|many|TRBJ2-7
TGTGCCAGCAGTTTCGTCCTGGGGCTAGGGCTAGGTGAGCAGTACTTC
CASSFVLGLGLGEQYF
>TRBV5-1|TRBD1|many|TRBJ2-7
TGCGCCAGCAGCTCGGACAGGGCCCAGGGGGAGCAGTACTTC
CASSSDRAQGEQYF
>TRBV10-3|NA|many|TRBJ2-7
TGTGCCATCAGTGAGTCCAGTTACGAGCAGTACTTC
CAISESSYEQYF
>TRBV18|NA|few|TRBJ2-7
TGTGCCAGCTCACCGGACGTCGGCTACTCCTACGAGCAGTACTTC
CASSPDVGYSYEQYF
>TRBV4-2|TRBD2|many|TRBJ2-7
TGTGCCAGCAGCCAAGTTTATTCCGGGACTAGCGGGCTCTCCTACGAGCAGTACTTC
CASSQVYSGTSGLSYEQYF
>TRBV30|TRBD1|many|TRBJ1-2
TGTGCCTGGAGTCGAGGACAGGGATATAACTATGGCTACACCTTC
CAWSRGQGYNYGYTF
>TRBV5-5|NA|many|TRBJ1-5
TGTGCCAGCAGCTTGGCCCCACATAGCAATCAGCCCCAGCATTTT
CASSLAPHSNQPQHF
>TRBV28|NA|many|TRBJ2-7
TGTGCCAGCAGTTCCTTCAGCAGGGGCTACGAGCAGTACTTC
CASSSFSRGYEQYF
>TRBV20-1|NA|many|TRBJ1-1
TGCAGTGCTAGAGATCACCTGGGCACTGAAGCTTTCTTT
CSARDHLGTEAFF
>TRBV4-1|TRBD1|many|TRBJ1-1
TGCGCCAGCAGCCCCTTTTGGTCAGGGGGCCTGAACACTGAAGCTTTCTTT
CASSPFWSGGLNTEAFF
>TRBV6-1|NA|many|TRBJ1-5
TGTGCCAGCAGTGAAGCGTCGTCAGCATTTTGGCCCCAGCATTTT
CASSEASSAFWPQHF
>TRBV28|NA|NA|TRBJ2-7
TGTGCCAGCAGAAAAACCTTTACCCGCCCCACCTACGAGCAGTACTTC
CASRKTFTRPTYEQYF
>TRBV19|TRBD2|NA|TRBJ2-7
TGTGCCAGTAGTAGCAGCGGGGGGACGGAGCAGTACTTC
CASSSSGGTEQYF
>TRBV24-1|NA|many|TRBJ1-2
TGTGCCACCAGTGATCCCGGGCGGGCTGGCTACACCTTC
CATSDPGRAGYTF
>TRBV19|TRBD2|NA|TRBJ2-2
TGTGCCAGTAGCGGACTAGCGGGGGTCCCCAACACCGGGGAGCTGTTTTTT
CASSGLAGVPNTGELFF
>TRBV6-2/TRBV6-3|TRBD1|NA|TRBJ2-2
TGTGCCAGCAGTTACGGACAGGGCGACACCGGGGAGCTGTTTTTT
CASSYGQGDTGELFF
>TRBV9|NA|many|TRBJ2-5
TGTGCCAGCAGCGTCTCTCCAGCCTCCTCAGAGACCCAGTACTTC
CASSVSPASSETQYF
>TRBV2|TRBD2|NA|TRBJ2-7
TGTGCCAGCAAGGGGACTAGCTACGAGCAGTACTTC
CASKGTSYEQYF
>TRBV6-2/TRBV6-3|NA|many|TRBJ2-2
TGTGCCAGCAGACGACCGGGGAAGTCGAACACCGGGGAGCTGTTTTTT
CASRRPGKSNTGELFF
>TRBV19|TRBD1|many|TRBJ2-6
TGTGCCAGCCAACAGGGGGCGGCTGGGGCCAACGTCCTGACTTTC
CASQQGAAGANVLTF
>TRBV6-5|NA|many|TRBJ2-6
TGTGCCAGCAGTTATCCGACAGGTACTGGGGCCAACGTCCTGACTTTC
CASSYPTGTGANVLTF
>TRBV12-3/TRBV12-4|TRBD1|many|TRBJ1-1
TGTGCCAGCAGTCCTCACGGACAGGCCCCTGAAGCTTTCTTT
CASSPHGQAPEAFF
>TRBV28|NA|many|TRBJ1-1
TGTGCCAGCAGTTTTACGGGGGCGACGAGTATACTTGAAGCTTTCTTT
CASSFTGATSILEAFF
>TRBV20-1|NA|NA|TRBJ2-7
TGCAGTGCTAGAGACGGCCAAGGACGTCCTTACGAGCAGTACTTC
CSARDGQGRPYEQYF